These 15 T cell receptor beta chains came from one sample sequenced in a study of T cell responses to AZD1222 COVID-19 vaccine. The repertoire was sequenced with immunoSEQ multiplex PCR; TCRdb's copy has only in-frame clones and lacks some. Counted here are approximately 200,000 clones, 94% occurring once; the ten biggest clones make up about 9.3%. The specimen comprised peripheral blood, sampled on day 0 of AZD1222 vaccination. The receptor source for this set is an adult in good health.

The chain recombines TRBV7-2 with TRBJ2-1; D not certain. The CDR3 spans 13 residues. V was clipped by 4 bases and J by 4 bases, with 8 bases between them. Germline assignment: CDR1 SGHTA and CDR2 FQGNSA. CDR3 amino acids: CASSSPRYNEQFF. The CDR3, as DNA: TGTGCCAGCAGCTCCCCTAGATACAATGAGCAGTTCTTC.

V is TRBV27 and J is TRBJ1-2, with a weak D call TRBD1 (5 bases). The CDR3 is 12 amino acids. Germline V gene sequence: CDR1 MNHEY, CDR2 SMNVEV (reference sequence). V dropped 9 bases and J dropped 1 base, with 9 bases sitting between them. The chain's CDR3 is CARGDSNYGYTF. CDR3 sequence (DNA): TGTGCCAGGGGAGACAGTAACTATGGCTACACCTTC.

The rearrangement uses TRBV27 and TRBJ2-5; 7 bases align to TRBD1. CDR1 is MNHEY, CDR2 SMNVEV, per germline (reference sequence). J gave up 3 bases and V 6 bases, and 13 bases lay outside the gene matches. CDR3 length: 16 amino acids. The DNA of the CDR3 is TGTGCCAGCAGGAGGACAGGCGAACTCGTAGAAGAGACCCAGTACTTC. It codes for CASRRTGELVEETQYF.

CDR3 nucleotides: TGTGCCAGCAGCCCTCCGGGCCTCCTAGCGCGGGATGAGCAGTTCTTC. This translates into CASSPPGLLARDEQFF. The gene calls are TRBV7-9 and TRBJ2-1, with D tentatively TRBD2 (6 bases). There are 16 residues in the CDR3. Germline V gene data show CDR1 as SEHNR and CDR2 as FQNEAQ (reference sequence). Trimming removed 5 bases from V and 8 bases from J, with 22 bases in between.

The count of this clone is one. This sequence joins TRBV7-3 and TRBJ2-7; D may match TRBD1 or TRBD2 (5 bases each). V dropped 3 bases and J dropped 2 bases, with 17 bases sitting between them. This CDR3 is 16 amino acids long. The germline V gene has CDR1 SGHTA and CDR2 FQGTGA. CDR3 amino acids: CASSFSRGRQTYEQYF. CDR3 in DNA: TGTGCCAGCAGCTTCTCGCGAGGGAGACAGACCTACGAGCAGTACTTC.

The gene calls are TRBV11-2 and TRBJ2-7; D perhaps matches TRBD1 (5 bases). V lost 5 bases and J lost 6, with 14 bases in between. Germline V gene sequence: CDR1 SGHAT, CDR2 FQNNGV. The CDR3 runs to 13 residues. CDR3 bases: TGTGCCAGCAGCCCCACCCTAGGGGCCGAGCAGTACTTC. This encodes CASSPTLGAEQYF.

V and J are TRBV2 and TRBJ2-7; TRBD2 agrees at 13 bases. Germline CDR1 is SNHLY and CDR2 is FYNNEI. V dropped 6 bases and J dropped 5; count of bases not matched to a gene: 7. The CDR3 runs 15 residues. The CDR3 DNA reads as TGTGCCAGCAGGATACTAGCGGGAGGGCCGGACGAGCAGTACTTC. It is translated as CASRILAGGPDEQYF.

The chain has TRBV5-1 and TRBJ2-1; maybe TRBD1 (6 bases). Germline V CDR1 and CDR2: SGHRS, YFSETQ. Trimming shortened V by 3 bases and J by 0 bases, and 16 bases separated the two germline ends. The CDR3 runs to 17 residues. The CDR3 is CASSSAQGTSSYNEQFF. CDR3 DNA: TGCGCCAGCAGCTCAGCACAGGGAACGAGCTCCTACAATGAGCAGTTCTTC.

The chain couples TRBV27 to TRBJ2-3, with 12 bases identical to TRBD2. This CDR3 is built from 17 residues. Germline CDR1 and CDR2: MNHEY and SMNVEV (reference sequence). Trimming took 4 bases from V and 5 from J; bases not matched to a gene: 10. CDR3 region: CASSSQQLTSGRDTQYF. The CDR3 DNA reads TGTGCCAGCAGTTCCCAACAATTGACTAGCGGGAGAGATACGCAGTATTTT.

The chain uses TRBV10-2 and TRBJ2-5, with unresolved D. Germline CDR1 WSHSY, CDR2 SAAADI. V was pared by 2 bases and J by 7 bases, with 14 bases between. The CDR3 contains 14 residues. The CDR3 spells CASSEGVEGATQYF. CDR3 nucleotide sequence: TGCGCCAGCAGTGAGGGGGTAGAAGGAGCGACCCAGTACTTC.

The genes are TRBV10-3 and TRBJ2-7, with D possibly matching TRBD2 (6 bases). Trimming left V 6 bases short and J 2 bases short, with 14 bases between. Germline-derived CDR1 and CDR2 are ENHRY and SYGVKD. The CDR3 length is 14 residues. The CDR3 DNA sequence: TGTGCCATCAGAGATGGTGGCGGGACCTACGAGCAGTACTTC. Its translation is CAIRDGGGTYEQYF.

The chain carries TRBV9 and TRBJ2-1, with D perhaps given as TRBD1 or TRBD2 (9 bases each). CDR3 length: 19 amino acids. With 4 bases removed from V and 2 bases from J, the gap between germline ends came to 25 bases. Per germline, CDR1 SGDLS and CDR2 YYNGEE. CDR3 coding DNA: TGTGCCAGCAGCCGGGACAGGGTGATAGCGGGGGTGCCCTACAATGAGCAGTTCTTC. Protein product: CASSRDRVIAGVPYNEQFF.

The chain uses TRBV2 and TRBJ2-5; D gene uncertain. The germline V gene has CDR1 SNHLY and CDR2 FYNNEI. CDR3 length: 11 amino acids. V lost 4 bases, J lost 7 bases, and 7 bases lay in between. The CDR3: CASSVKGTQYF. The CDR3 coding sequence is TGTGCCAGCAGTGTAAAAGGGACCCAGTACTTC.

The rearrangement uses TRBV5-1 and TRBJ1-5, with D possibly matching TRBD1 (5 bases). The CDR3 loop spans 15 amino acids. Trimming took 1 base from V and 0 from J, leaving 8 bases between them. Germline V gene data show CDR1 as SGHRS and CDR2 as YFSETQ. CDR3 loop: CASSLWGDSNQPQHF. CDR3 bases: TGCGCCAGCAGCTTGTGGGGGGATAGCAATCAGCCCCAGCATTTT.

The chain employs TRBV11-2 and TRBJ2-7; D is unclear. V gave up 0 bases and J gave up 5 bases, with 5 bases separating them. CDR3 length: 12 amino acids. Germline loops: CDR1 SGHAT, CDR2 FQNNGV. The CDR3 DNA is TGTGCCAGCAGCTTAGATTGGAACGAGCAGTACTTC. Translation gives CASSLDWNEQYF.